This entry lists 30 T cell receptor beta chains sequenced from one sample in a study of OX40 agonist ivuxolimab in advanced cancers. Profiling relied on immunoSEQ multiplex PCR, and the TCRdb table lists in-frame clones only, not all of them. Of approximately 78,000 clones listed, approximately 90% are singletons. The material sequenced was CD4+ or CD8+ T cells sorted from blood, taken in a trial of the OX40 agonist ivuxolimab. The source is an adult with an advanced solid tumor such as melanoma, head and neck, liver or kidney cancer.

This clone was observed a single time. The V and J genes are TRBV6-5 and TRBJ2-2; D assignment may be TRBD1 or TRBD2 (6 bases each). This CDR3 comprises 14 residues. V lost 7 bases and J lost 6, with 15 bases in between. CDR1 is MNHEY, CDR2 SVGAGI, per germline. The CDR3 sequence: CASTPSGAPGELFF. CDR3 nucleotide sequence: TGTGCCAGCACCCCCTCGGGGGCACCCGGGGAGCTGTTTTTT.

The chain couples TRBV19 to TRBJ1-2, with 7 positions matching TRBD1. Germline-derived CDR1 and CDR2 are LNHDA and SQIVND (reference sequence). Trimming cost V 6 bases and J 5 bases; bases outside gene matches: 9. The CDR3 consists of 14 residues. CDR3 residues: CASRNRDSLYGYTF. The DNA of the CDR3 is TGTGCCAGTAGGAACCGGGACAGTCTATATGGCTACACCTTC.

DNA for the CDR3: TGTGCCAGCAGCTTTGGCCACTACCAGTACTTC. Its protein product is CASSFGHYQYF. The chain carries TRBV5-6 and TRBJ2-5; D gene unclear. This CDR3 region has 11 residues. Germline values: CDR1 SGHDT, CDR2 YYEEEE. V was trimmed by 2 bases and J by 10 bases, leaving 9 bases between them. Drawing the rest from reference TRBV5-6 and TRBJ2-5, the complete variable domain is DAGVTQSPTHLIKTRGQQVTLRCSPKSGHDTVSWYQQALGQGPQFIFQYYEEEERQRGNFPDRFSGHQFPNYSSELNVNALLLGDSALYLCASSFGHYQYFGPGTRLLVL.

The rearrangement joins TRBV11-2 to TRBJ2-7, with 9 bases lining up with TRBD1. CDR1 and CDR2 (germline): SGHAT, FQNNGV. The CDR3 contains 17 residues. Trimming took 0 bases from V and 2 from J; bases not matched to a gene: 8. The CDR3 region has the DNA TGTGCCAGCAGCTTAGACGGGGGGACAGGGTCTGCCTACGAGCAGTACTTC. Encoded protein: CASSLDGGTGSAYEQYF.

The chain couples TRBV11-3 to TRBJ2-3; 12 bases match TRBD2. The J segment lost 2 bases and the V segment lost 3 bases, leaving 3 bases of the junction unmatched. The CDR3 covers 16 residues. The V gene's germline CDR1 is SGHNT and CDR2 YENEEA. The CDR3 sequence: CASSFGLAGNTDTQYF. As DNA, the CDR3 is TGTGCCAGCAGCTTTGGACTAGCGGGGAACACAGATACGCAGTATTTT. The complete variable domain, with remaining parts taken from reference TRBV11-3 and TRBJ2-3, reads EAGVVQSPRYKIIEKKQPVAFWCNPISGHNTLYWYLQNLGQGPELLIRYENEEAVDDSQLPKDRFSAERLKGVDSTLKIQPAELGDSAVYLCASSFGLAGNTDTQYFGPGTRLTVL.

V gene TRBV11-3 combines with J gene TRBJ1-2, with D unclear. The CDR3 runs 13 residues. CDR1 is SGHNT, CDR2 YENEEA, per germline. Trimming cost V 0 bases and J 4 bases, with 6 bases left between them. CDR3 in DNA: TGTGCCAGCAGCTTAGATGGAAGCTATGGCTACACCTTC. Encoded protein: CASSLDGSYGYTF.

This chain uses TRBV28 with TRBJ1-2; TRBD1 agrees at 7 bases. The germline gives CDR1 MDHEN, CDR2 SYDVKM. The length of the CDR3 is 13 residues. V lost 10 bases, J lost 2 bases, and 7 bases stayed unmatched. As DNA, the CDR3 is TGTGCCATTTCGACAGGGCCCAACTATGGCTACACCTTC. Translated, it gives CAISTGPNYGYTF.

The chain uses TRBV29-1 and TRBJ1-2; TRBD1 agrees at 9 bases. The CDR3 runs 12 residues. Germline V gives CDR1 SQVTM, CDR2 ANQGSEA. The J segment lost 5 bases and the V segment lost 4 bases, leaving 2 bases of the junction unmatched. For the CDR3, the DNA is TGCAGCGTTGCAGACAGGGGGTATGGCTACACCTTC. This encodes CSVADRGYGYTF.

The J gene is TRBJ2-2, the V gene TRBV7-9, with D possibly being TRBD1 (5 bases). From germline, CDR1 is SEHNR and CDR2 FQNEAQ (reference sequence). The V and J ends lost 9 bases and 6 bases respectively, with 14 bases between them. This CDR3 contains 13 residues. The CDR3 sequence: CASGLQGSGELFF. CDR3 DNA sequence: TGTGCCAGTGGCCTCCAGGGTTCCGGGGAGCTGTTTTTT. Based on the CDR3 plus reference TRBV7-9 and TRBJ2-2, the full variable domain is DTGVSQNPRHKITKRGQNVTFRCDPISEHNRLYWYRQTLGQGPEFLTYFQNEAQLEKSRLLSDRFSAERPKGSFSTLEIQRTEQGDSAMYLCASGLQGSGELFFGEGSRLTVL.

The chain is built from TRBV28 and TRBJ1-2, with 8 bases that match TRBD1. J gave up 3 bases and V 6 bases, and 6 bases lay outside the gene matches. There are 14 residues in the CDR3. Germline CDR1 and CDR2: MDHEN and SYDVKM. The CDR3 is CASSSGTGHYGYTF. In DNA form, the CDR3 reads TGTGCCAGCAGCTCCGGGACAGGACACTATGGCTACACCTTC.

V usage is TRBV10-1 and J usage is TRBJ2-1; no definite D call. This CDR3 is 14 amino acids long. CDR1 and CDR2 from the germline V gene are WNHNN and SYGVQD (reference sequence). The V end lost 3 bases, the J end lost 7 bases, and 13 bases lay between the germline ends. CDR3 amino acids: CASSDPDKFNEQFF. The CDR3 DNA reads as TGCGCCAGCAGTGACCCCGACAAGTTTAATGAGCAGTTCTTC.

This CDR3 is CASSPYNEQFF. The CDR3 DNA reads TGTGCCAGCAGTCCTTACAATGAGCAGTTCTTC. V and J are TRBV28 and TRBJ2-1, with D uncertain. The CDR3 has 11 amino acids. Deletions cut 5 bases from V and 4 bases from J, with 3 bases between. In germline, CDR1 is MDHEN, CDR2 SYDVKM.

The chain is built from TRBV19 and TRBJ1-5, with D unresolved. Between the trimmed V and J ends, which lost 6 bases and 2 bases, there was a span of 11 bases. This CDR3 comprises 14 residues. Germline V CDR1 and CDR2: LNHDA, SQIVND (reference sequence). DNA for the CDR3: TGTGCCAGTAGCGTAGGACGCCGCAATCAGCCCCAGCATTTT. Its translation: CASSVGRRNQPQHF.

This clone was detected only a few times. This chain connects TRBV7-8 to TRBJ1-1, with 8 bases identical to TRBD1. The CDR3 length is 15 residues. Germline trimming cut 10 bases from V and 2 bases from J; bases unmatched to any gene: 12. Germline V CDR1 and CDR2: SGHVS, FQNEAQ. The CDR3 is CATRVRQGRNTEAFF. DNA of the CDR3: TGTGCCACCCGTGTCCGACAGGGGCGAAACACTGAAGCTTTCTTT.

The J gene is TRBJ2-7, the V gene TRBV5-1; TRBD1 is a possible D gene (7 bases). The germline V gene has CDR1 SGHRS and CDR2 YFSETQ. V was pared by 2 bases and J by 1 base, with 10 bases between. The CDR3 extends over 14 amino acids. This chain's CDR3 is CASSFGGQSYEQYF. CDR3 in DNA: TGCGCCAGCAGCTTCGGGGGACAGTCCTACGAGCAGTACTTC.

The chain couples TRBV19 to TRBJ2-1; TRBD1 aligns across 7 bases. The V gene end was trimmed by 9 bases and the J gene end by 6 bases; junction bases not matched to a gene: 11. The CDR3 totals 14 residues. Germline CDR1 LNHDA, CDR2 SQIVND (reference sequence). The CDR3 loop is CASKDRDLGNEQFF. The DNA for the CDR3 is TGTGCCAGCAAAGACAGGGATTTAGGCAATGAGCAGTTCTTC.

The chain links TRBV7-2 to TRBJ2-3, with TRBD1 identical over 7 bases. Germline values: CDR1 SGHTA, CDR2 FQGNSA. V shed 1 base and J 5 bases; nucleotides not matched to a gene: 0. This CDR3 contains 13 residues. The CDR3 DNA follows: TGTGCCAGCAGCTTAGGACAGGGAGATACGCAGTATTTT. Translating gives CASSLGQGDTQYF.

This clone was observed once. The rearrangement joins TRBV4-3 to TRBJ2-7; the D call may be TRBD1 or TRBD2 (5 bases each). V lost 0 bases and J 3 bases, leaving 12 bases between the germline ends. In germline, CDR1 is LGHNA, CDR2 YSLEER. This CDR3 is built from 15 residues. The CDR3 here is CASSQEAGSRYEQYF. CDR3 bases: TGCGCCAGCAGCCAAGAGGCAGGGAGCCGCTACGAGCAGTACTTC.

The gene calls are TRBV28 and TRBJ2-3; tentative D call: TRBD1 (5 bases). Deletions cut 4 bases from V and 6 bases from J, with 17 bases between. Germline V gene lookup returns CDR1 MDHEN and CDR2 SYDVKM. The CDR3 is made up of 15 amino acids. CDR3 coding DNA: TGTGCCAGCAGTTCCCCTGGGGCAGCGATGGATACGCAGTATTTT. It encodes CASSSPGAAMDTQYF.

This clone was observed a single time. The CDR3 DNA sequence: TGTGCCAGCAGCTATCAATACGAGCAGTACTTC. This codes for CASSYQYEQYF. V gene TRBV7-9 combines with J gene TRBJ2-7; D not resolved. The CDR3 is made up of 11 amino acids. Trimming stripped 4 bases from V and 4 bases from J, with 5 bases between. Germline lookup yields CDR1 SEHNR and CDR2 FQNEAQ (reference sequence).

The V call is TRBV10-3, the J call TRBJ2-5, with 9 bases fitting TRBD1. In germline, CDR1 is ENHRY, CDR2 SYGVKD. J lost 2 bases, V lost 6 bases, and 7 bases had no gene match. This CDR3 contains 15 residues. CDR3 sequence reads: CAIREGTGRQETQYF. The CDR3 DNA reads as TGTGCCATCAGGGAGGGGACAGGGAGACAAGAGACCCAGTACTTC.

The genes are TRBV2 and TRBJ1-1; TRBD1 might be the D (6 bases). The CDR3 consists of 15 residues. Trimming removed 4 bases at V and 5 bases at J, with 17 bases between. CDR1 and CDR2 (germline): SNHLY, FYNNEI. The CDR3 region has the DNA TGTGCCAGCAGTGGGGTAATGGGGGCAGGAACTGAAGCTTTCTTT. Amino acid sequence: CASSGVMGAGTEAFF.

This rearrangement joins TRBV5-1 to TRBJ1-4; D not resolved. There are 15 residues in the CDR3. Germline CDR1 and CDR2: SGHRS and YFSETQ. Trimming left V 4 bases short and J 6 bases short, with 16 bases between. CDR3 region: CASSDRTRMDEKLFF. CDR3 bases: TGCGCCAGCAGCGACCGGACTAGAATGGATGAAAAACTGTTTTTT.

V usage is TRBV29-1 and J usage is TRBJ2-3, with TRBD1 matching 11 bases. V lost 7 bases, J lost 6 bases, and 9 bases stayed unmatched. Germline CDR1 SQVTM, CDR2 ANQGSEA. There are 14 residues in the CDR3. The CDR3 nucleotides read TGCAGCGGGGCCCGGGACAGGGGGTTCGATACGCAGTATTTT. Encoded protein: CSGARDRGFDTQYF.

The chain couples TRBV5-6 to TRBJ2-1; 8 bases are a match to TRBD2. The CDR3 has 16 amino acids. J lost 8 bases, V lost 0 bases, and 10 bases had no gene match. Germline V CDR1 and CDR2: SGHDT, YYEEEE. Written as DNA, the CDR3 is TGTGCCAGCAGCTTGGCCACTAGCGGCGCGTGGTATGAGCAGTTCTTC. It encodes CASSLATSGAWYEQFF.

The chain has TRBV6-6 and TRBJ2-7, with 11 nucleotides matching TRBD2. CDR1 is MNHNY, CDR2 SVGAGI, per germline (reference sequence). The CDR3 totals 16 residues. V lost 7 bases, J lost 3 bases, and 11 bases stayed unmatched. CDR3 protein: CASTGTRSGRVYEQYF. In nucleotides, the CDR3 is TGTGCCAGCACCGGTACGCGTAGCGGGAGGGTCTACGAGCAGTACTTC.

V is TRBV18 and J is TRBJ2-3; D is unclear. The CDR3 consists of 14 residues. The V and J ends lost 2 bases and 1 base respectively, with 7 bases between them. CDR1 KGHSH and CDR2 LQKENI come from the germline V gene. This CDR3 is CASSPVSGTDTQYF. In DNA, the CDR3 is TGTGCCAGCTCACCAGTGAGTGGCACAGATACGCAGTATTTT.

The chain joins TRBV28 to TRBJ1-2; 7 bases are shared with TRBD1. In germline, CDR1 is MDHEN, CDR2 SYDVKM. Losses at the gene ends were 5 bases for V and 5 bases for J; bases not matched to a gene: 5. CDR3 length equals 13 residues. The CDR3 loop is CASSTQGDYGYTF. The CDR3 nucleotides are TGTGCCAGCAGTACGCAGGGGGATTATGGCTACACCTTC.

This clone was recorded only once. The chain uses TRBV5-4 and TRBJ2-7, with 13 bases that match TRBD2. Losses at the gene ends were 0 bases for V and 3 bases for J; bases not matched to a gene: 12. The germline gives CDR1 SGHNT, CDR2 YYREEE (reference sequence). CDR3 size: 19 residues. CDR3 loop: CASSLGLAGGTGGHYEQYF. Written as DNA, the CDR3 is TGTGCCAGCAGCTTGGGACTAGCGGGAGGAACGGGGGGGCACTACGAGCAGTACTTC.

The chain has TRBV19 and TRBJ2-7, with D perhaps being TRBD1 or TRBD2 (5 bases each). Germline V gives CDR1 LNHDA, CDR2 SQIVND (reference sequence). The CDR3 loop spans 12 amino acids. The ends were cut back, 8 bases at V and 3 bases at J, with 11 bases in the middle. The CDR3 DNA reads TGTGCCAGTGGAGGCAGGGACTACGAGCAGTACTTC. It is translated as CASGGRDYEQYF.